This TCR beta chain was obtained from a study of blood T cells in healthy people across ages. Whole-study results and caveats: It was not possible, with unsorted PBMCs, to conclusively compare naive and antigen-experienced cells.

As for this clonotype: Its antigen is currently unknown.

Trimming pared 6 bases from V and 4 bases from J, leaving 18 bases between. The CDR3 spans 15 residues. Germline CDR1 and CDR2: SEHNR and FQNEAQ (reference sequence). PCR was performed a second time for 7 to 11 cycles using a sample-barcoded 5' primer and a J-beta primer mix. A single record per CDR3 protein comes from TCRdb applying MiXCR to the 5' RACE reads. The repertoire holds approximately 800,000 distinct CDR3 sequences, with about 59% as singletons. This receptor was identified in a man aged 30-40 years in good health. The sequenced material came from blood. This chain connects TRBV7-9 to TRBJ2-5; D gene ambiguous. In DNA form, the CDR3 reads TGTGCCAGCAGTACGACTGGTCCCTCAGGAGAGACCCAGTACTTC. Translating gives CASSTTGPSGETQYF. The whole variable domain, remainder taken from reference TRBV7-9 and TRBJ2-5, is DTGVSQNPRHKITKRGQNVTFRCDPISEHNRLYWYRQTLGQGPEFLTYFQNEAQLEKSRLLSDRFSAERPKGSFSTLEIQRTEQGDSAMYLCASSTTGPSGETQYFGPGTRLLVL.